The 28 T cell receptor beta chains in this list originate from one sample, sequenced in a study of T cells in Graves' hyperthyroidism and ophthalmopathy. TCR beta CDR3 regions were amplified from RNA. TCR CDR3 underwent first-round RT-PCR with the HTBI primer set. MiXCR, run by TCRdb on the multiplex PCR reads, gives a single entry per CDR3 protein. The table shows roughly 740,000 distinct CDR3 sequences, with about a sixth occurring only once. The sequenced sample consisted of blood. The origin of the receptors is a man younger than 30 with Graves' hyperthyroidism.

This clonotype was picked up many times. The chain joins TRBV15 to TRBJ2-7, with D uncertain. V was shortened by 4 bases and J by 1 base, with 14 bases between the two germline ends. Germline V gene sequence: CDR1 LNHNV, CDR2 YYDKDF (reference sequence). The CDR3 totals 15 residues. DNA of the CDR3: TGTGCCACCAGCATCCAGTTGGGAATATCCTACGAGCAGTACTTC. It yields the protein CATSIQLGISYEQYF.

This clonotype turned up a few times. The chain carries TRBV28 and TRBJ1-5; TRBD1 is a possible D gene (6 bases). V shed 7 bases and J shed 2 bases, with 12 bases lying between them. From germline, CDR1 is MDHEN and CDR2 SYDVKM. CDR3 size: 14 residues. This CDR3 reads CASNVGGGNQPQHF. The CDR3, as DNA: TGTGCCAGCAACGTAGGGGGGGGCAATCAGCCCCAGCATTTT.

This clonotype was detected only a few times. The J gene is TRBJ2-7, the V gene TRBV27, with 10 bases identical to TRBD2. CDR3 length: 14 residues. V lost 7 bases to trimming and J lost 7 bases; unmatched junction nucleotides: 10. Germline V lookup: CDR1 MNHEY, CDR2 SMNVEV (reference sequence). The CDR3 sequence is CASKEAGGMGEQYF. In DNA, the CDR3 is TGTGCCAGCAAAGAAGCGGGAGGGATGGGGGAGCAGTACTTC.

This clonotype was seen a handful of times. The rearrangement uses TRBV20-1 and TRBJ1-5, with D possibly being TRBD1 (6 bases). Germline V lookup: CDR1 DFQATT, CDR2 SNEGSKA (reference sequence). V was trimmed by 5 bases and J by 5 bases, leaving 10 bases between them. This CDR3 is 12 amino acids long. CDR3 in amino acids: CSALPGDQPQHF. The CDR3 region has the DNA TGCAGTGCTTTACCAGGGGATCAGCCCCAGCATTTT.

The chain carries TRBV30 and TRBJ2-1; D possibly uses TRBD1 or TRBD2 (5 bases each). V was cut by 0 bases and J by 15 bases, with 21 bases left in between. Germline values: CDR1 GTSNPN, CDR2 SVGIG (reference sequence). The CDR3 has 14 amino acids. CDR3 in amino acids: CAWSVTPRDLNRFF. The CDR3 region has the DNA TGTGCCTGGAGTGTTACGCCCCGGGACCTCAATCGGTTCTTC.

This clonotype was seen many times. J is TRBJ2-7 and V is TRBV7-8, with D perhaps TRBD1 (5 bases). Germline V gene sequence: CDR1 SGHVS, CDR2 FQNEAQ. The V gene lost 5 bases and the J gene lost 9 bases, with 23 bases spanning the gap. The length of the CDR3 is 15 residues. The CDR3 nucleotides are TGTGCCAGCAGCCCTAGGGGTCTACCCATACGACGGCAGTACTTC. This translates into CASSPRGLPIRRQYF.

The CDR3 loop reads CASSDLRGRSYEQYF. CDR3 coding DNA: TGTGCCAGCAGTGATCTAAGGGGGCGGTCCTACGAGCAGTACTTC. V and J are TRBV2 and TRBJ2-7; 7 positions agree with TRBD1. Losses at the gene ends were 3 bases for V and 1 base for J; bases not matched to a gene: 6. This CDR3 is 15 amino acids long. Germline assignment: CDR1 SNHLY and CDR2 FYNNEI.

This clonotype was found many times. CDR3 residues: CASTGLADNEQFF. The CDR3 nucleotides read TGTGCCAGCACCGGACTAGCGGACAATGAGCAGTTCTTC. The chain employs TRBV2 and TRBJ2-1, with TRBD2 matching 10 bases. J lost 5 bases, V lost 7 bases, and 2 bases had no gene match. The CDR3 totals 13 residues. Per germline, CDR1 SNHLY and CDR2 FYNNEI.

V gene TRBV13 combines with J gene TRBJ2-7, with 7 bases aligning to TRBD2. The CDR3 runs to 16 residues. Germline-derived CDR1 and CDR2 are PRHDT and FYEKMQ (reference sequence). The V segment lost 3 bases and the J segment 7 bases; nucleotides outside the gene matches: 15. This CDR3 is CASSFNGGAGTPEQYF. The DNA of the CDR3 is TGTGCCAGCAGCTTTAACGGAGGAGCGGGGACCCCGGAGCAGTACTTC. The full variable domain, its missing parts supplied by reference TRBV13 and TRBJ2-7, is AAGVIQSPRHLIKEKRETATLKCYPIPRHDTVYWYQQGPGQDPQFLISFYEKMQSDKGSIPDRFSAQQFSDYHSELNMSSLELGDSALYFCASSFNGGAGTPEQYFGPGTRLTVT.

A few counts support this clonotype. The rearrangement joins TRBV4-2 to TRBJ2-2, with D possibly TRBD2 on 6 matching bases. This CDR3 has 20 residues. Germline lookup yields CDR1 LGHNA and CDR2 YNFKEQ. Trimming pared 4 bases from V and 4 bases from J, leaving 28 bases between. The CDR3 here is CASSLPSPERGQGGTGELFF. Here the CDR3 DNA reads TGTGCCAGCAGCCTACCAAGCCCCGAACGTGGGCAGGGAGGCACCGGGGAGCTGTTTTTT.

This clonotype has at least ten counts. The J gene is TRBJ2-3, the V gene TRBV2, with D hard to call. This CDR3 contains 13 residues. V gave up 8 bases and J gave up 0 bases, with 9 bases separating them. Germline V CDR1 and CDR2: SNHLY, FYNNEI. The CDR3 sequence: CASPAASTDTQYF. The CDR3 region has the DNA TGTGCCAGCCCGGCGGCTAGCACAGATACGCAGTATTTT.

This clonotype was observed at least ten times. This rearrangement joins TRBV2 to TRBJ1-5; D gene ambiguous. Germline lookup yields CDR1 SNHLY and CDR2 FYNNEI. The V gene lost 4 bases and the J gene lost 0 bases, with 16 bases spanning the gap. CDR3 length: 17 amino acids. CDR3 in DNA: TGTGCCAGCAGTGGGGCAGCGGAAACCAATAGCAATCAGCCCCAGCATTTT. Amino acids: CASSGAAETNSNQPQHF.

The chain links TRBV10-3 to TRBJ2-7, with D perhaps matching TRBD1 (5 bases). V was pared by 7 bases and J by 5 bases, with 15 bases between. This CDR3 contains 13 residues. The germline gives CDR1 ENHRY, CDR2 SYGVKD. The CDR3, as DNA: TGTGCCATCATGGACATGAACTTGGACGAGCAGTACTTC. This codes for CAIMDMNLDEQYF.

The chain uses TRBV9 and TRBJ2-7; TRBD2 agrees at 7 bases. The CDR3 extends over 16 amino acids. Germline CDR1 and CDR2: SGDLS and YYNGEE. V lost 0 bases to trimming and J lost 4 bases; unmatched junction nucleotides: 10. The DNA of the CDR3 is TGTGCCAGCAGCGTAGGTTCTAGCGGAAGAAATTACGAGCAGTACTTC. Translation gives CASSVGSSGRNYEQYF. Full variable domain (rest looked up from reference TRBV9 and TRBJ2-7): DSGVTQTPKHLITATGQRVTLRCSPRSGDLSVYWYQQSLDQGLQFLIQYYNGEERAKGNILERFSAQQFPDLHSELNLSSLELGDSALYFCASSVGSSGRNYEQYFGPGTRLTVT.

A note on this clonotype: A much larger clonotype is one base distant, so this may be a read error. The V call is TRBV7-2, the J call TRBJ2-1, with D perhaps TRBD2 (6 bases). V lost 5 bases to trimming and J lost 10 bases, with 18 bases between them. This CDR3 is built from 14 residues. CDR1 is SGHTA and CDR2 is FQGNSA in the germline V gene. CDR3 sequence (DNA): TGTGCCAGCAGCCTCCTAGCGACTGTTGGCGAGCAGTTCTTC. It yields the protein CASSLLATVGEQFF.

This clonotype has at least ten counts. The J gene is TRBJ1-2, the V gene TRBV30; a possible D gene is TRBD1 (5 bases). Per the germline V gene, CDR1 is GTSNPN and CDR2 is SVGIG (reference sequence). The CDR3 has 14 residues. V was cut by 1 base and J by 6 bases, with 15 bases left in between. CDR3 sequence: CAWSGGILGDGYTF. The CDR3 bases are TGTGCCTGGAGTGGAGGGATCTTAGGGGATGGCTACACCTTC.

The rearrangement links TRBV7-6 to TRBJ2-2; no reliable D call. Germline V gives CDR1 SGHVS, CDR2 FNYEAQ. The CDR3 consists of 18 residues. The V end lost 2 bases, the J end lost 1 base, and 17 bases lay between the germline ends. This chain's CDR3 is CASSLRRSPGKNTGELFF. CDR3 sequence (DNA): TGTGCCAGCAGCTTACGGCGGTCTCCAGGAAAGAACACCGGGGAGCTGTTTTTT. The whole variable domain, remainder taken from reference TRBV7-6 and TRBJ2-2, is GAGVSQSPRYKVTKRGQDVALRCDPISGHVSLYWYRQALGQGPEFLTYFNYEAQQDKSGLPNDRFSAERPEGSISTLTIQRTEQRDSAMYRCASSLRRSPGKNTGELFFGEGSRLTVL.

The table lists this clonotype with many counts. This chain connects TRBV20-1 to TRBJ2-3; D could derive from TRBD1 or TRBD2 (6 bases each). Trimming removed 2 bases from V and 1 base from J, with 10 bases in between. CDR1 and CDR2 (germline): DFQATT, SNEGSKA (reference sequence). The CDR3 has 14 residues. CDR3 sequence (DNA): TGCAGTGCTAGATCCGGGGGCGGCACAGATACGCAGTATTTT. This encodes CSARSGGGTDTQYF.

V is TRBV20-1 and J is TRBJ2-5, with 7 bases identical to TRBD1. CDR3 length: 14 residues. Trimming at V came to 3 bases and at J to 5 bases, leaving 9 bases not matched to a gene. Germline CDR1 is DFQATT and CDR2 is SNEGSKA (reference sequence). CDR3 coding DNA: TGCAGTGCTAGTAAGGCAGGGGGAACGGAGACCCAGTACTTC. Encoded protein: CSASKAGGTETQYF.

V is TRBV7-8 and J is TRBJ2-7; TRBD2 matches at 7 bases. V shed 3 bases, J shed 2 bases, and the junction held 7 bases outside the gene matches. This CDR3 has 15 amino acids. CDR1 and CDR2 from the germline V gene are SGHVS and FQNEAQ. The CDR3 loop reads CASSLAGLLPYEQYF. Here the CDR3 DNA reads TGTGCCAGCAGCTTGGCGGGACTACTCCCCTACGAGCAGTACTTC. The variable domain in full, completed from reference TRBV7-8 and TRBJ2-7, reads GAGVSQSPRYKVAKRGQDVALRCDPISGHVSLFWYQQALGQGPEFLTYFQNEAQLDKSGLPSDRFFAERPEGSVSTLKIQRTQQEDSAVYLCASSLAGLLPYEQYFGPGTRLTVT.

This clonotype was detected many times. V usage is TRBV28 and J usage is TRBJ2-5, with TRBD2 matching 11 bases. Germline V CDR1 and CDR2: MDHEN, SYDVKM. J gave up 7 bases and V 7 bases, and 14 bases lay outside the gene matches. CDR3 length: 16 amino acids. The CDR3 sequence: CASTEMGLADGGTQYF. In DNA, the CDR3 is TGTGCCAGCACTGAGATGGGACTAGCGGACGGGGGGACCCAGTACTTC.

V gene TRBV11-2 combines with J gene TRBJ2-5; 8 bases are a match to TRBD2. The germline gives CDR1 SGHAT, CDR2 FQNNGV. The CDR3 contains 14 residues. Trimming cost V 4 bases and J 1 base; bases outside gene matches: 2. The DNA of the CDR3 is TGTGCCAGCAGCTCTAGCGGGTCCCAAGAGACCCAGTACTTC. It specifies CASSSSGSQETQYF.

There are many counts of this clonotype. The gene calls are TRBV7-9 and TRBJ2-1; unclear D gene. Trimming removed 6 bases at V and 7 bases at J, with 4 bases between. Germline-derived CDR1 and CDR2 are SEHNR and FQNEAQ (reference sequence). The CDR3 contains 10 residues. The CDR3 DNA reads TGTGCCAGCAGTCAAAATGAGCAGTTCTTC. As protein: CASSQNEQFF. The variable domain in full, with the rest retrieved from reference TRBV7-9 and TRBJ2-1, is DTGVSQNPRHKITKRGQNVTFRCDPISEHNRLYWYRQTLGQGPEFLTYFQNEAQLEKSRLLSDRFSAERPKGSFSTLEIQRTEQGDSAMYLCASSQNEQFFGPGTRLTVL.

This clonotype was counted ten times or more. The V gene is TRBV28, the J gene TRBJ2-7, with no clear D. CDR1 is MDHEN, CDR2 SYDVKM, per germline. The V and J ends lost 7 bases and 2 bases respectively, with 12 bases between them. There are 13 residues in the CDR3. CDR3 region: CASKSSGPYEQYF. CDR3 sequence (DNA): TGTGCCAGCAAATCGTCCGGTCCCTACGAGCAGTACTTC.

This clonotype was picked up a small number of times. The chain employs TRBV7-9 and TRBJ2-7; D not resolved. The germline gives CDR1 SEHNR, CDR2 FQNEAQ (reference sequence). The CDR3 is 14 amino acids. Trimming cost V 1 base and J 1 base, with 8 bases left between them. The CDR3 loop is CASSLDGVSYEQYF. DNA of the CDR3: TGTGCCAGCAGCTTAGATGGGGTTTCCTACGAGCAGTACTTC. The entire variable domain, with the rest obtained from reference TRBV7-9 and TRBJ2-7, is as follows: DTGVSQNPRHKITKRGQNVTFRCDPISEHNRLYWYRQTLGQGPEFLTYFQNEAQLEKSRLLSDRFSAERPKGSFSTLEIQRTEQGDSAMYLCASSLDGVSYEQYFGPGTRLTVT.

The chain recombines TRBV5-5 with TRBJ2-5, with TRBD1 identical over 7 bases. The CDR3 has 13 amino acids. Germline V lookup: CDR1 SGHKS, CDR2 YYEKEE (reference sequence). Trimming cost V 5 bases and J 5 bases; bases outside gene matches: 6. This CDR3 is CASRTGAPETQYF. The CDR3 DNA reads TGTGCCAGCAGAACAGGGGCCCCGGAGACCCAGTACTTC.

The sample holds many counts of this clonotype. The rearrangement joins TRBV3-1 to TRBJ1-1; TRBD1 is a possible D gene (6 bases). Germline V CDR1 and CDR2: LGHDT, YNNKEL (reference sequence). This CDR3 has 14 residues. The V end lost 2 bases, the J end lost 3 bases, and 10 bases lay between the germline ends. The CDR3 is CASSQLDRYTEAFF. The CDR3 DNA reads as TGTGCCAGCAGCCAATTGGACAGATACACTGAAGCTTTCTTT.

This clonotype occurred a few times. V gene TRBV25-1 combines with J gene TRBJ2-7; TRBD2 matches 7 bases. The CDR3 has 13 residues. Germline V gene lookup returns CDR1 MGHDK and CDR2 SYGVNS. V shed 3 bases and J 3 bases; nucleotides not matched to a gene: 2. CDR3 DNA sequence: TGTGCCAGCAGTGAGCGGGAGCGCTACGAGCAGTACTTC. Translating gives CASSERERYEQYF.